A selection of T cell receptor beta chains follows, all from one sample in a study of shared clonotypes between healthy human individuals. Only in-frame clones appear in the TCRdb table, and some are missing; sequencing was by immunoSEQ multiplex PCR. The sample carries about 1 million clones, around 74% recorded once. Sequenced sample: memory CD4+ T cells sorted from blood. The receptor set was obtained from a man between 18 and 35 years old in good health. Both conserved end residues are part of each CDR3. D genes are given only for firm matches. Expanded clones get a size class; other rows say once, few or many, or leave the size out.

abundance: NA; d_gene: TRBD1; j_gene: TRBJ1-5; v_gene: TRBV7-8; CDR3aa: CASSLALGPWGQGNQPQHF; CDR3nt: TGTGCCAGCAGCTTAGCGTTGGGGCCTTGGGGACAGGGGAATCAGCCCCAGCATTTT
abundance: NA; d_gene: TRBD1; j_gene: TRBJ2-5; v_gene: TRBV6-1; CDR3aa: CASRGQVTGETQYF; CDR3nt: TGTGCCAGCAGAGGACAGGTCACGGGAGAGACCCAGTACTTC
abundance: NA; d_gene: TRBD1; j_gene: TRBJ2-7; v_gene: TRBV7-9; CDR3aa: CASSRPGQRLAEQYF; CDR3nt: TGTGCCAGCAGCCGACCGGGACAGAGGTTGGCCGAGCAGTACTTC
abundance: NA; d_gene: TRBD2; j_gene: TRBJ2-1; v_gene: TRBV27; CDR3aa: CASTEGRDYRQSEQFF; CDR3nt: TGTGCCAGCACCGAGGGTCGGGACTACCGTCAGAGTGAGCAGTTCTTC
abundance: once; d_gene: TRBD2; j_gene: TRBJ2-7; v_gene: TRBV10-3; CDR3aa: CAISEPFYSGSSYEQYF; CDR3nt: TGTGCCATCAGTGAGCCGTTTTATAGCGGGAGTTCCTACGAGCAGTACTTC
abundance: NA; d_gene: NA; j_gene: TRBJ2-7; v_gene: TRBV11-2; CDR3aa: CASSLVQLMYEQYF; CDR3nt: TGTGCCAGCAGCTTAGTGCAATTGATGTACGAGCAGTACTTC
abundance: NA; d_gene: TRBD2; j_gene: TRBJ2-5; v_gene: TRBV2; CDR3aa: CASRPSGRVETQYF; CDR3nt: TGTGCCAGCAGACCCAGCGGGAGGGTTGAGACCCAGTACTTC
abundance: once; d_gene: TRBD1; j_gene: TRBJ1-4; v_gene: TRBV30; CDR3aa: CAWSQGTGYEKLFF; CDR3nt: TGTGCCTGGAGTCAGGGGACAGGGTACGAAAAACTGTTTTTT
abundance: once; d_gene: TRBD2; j_gene: TRBJ2-1; v_gene: TRBV5-1; CDR3aa: CASSLRLAGAGEQFF; CDR3nt: TGCGCCAGCAGCCTTCGACTAGCGGGAGCGGGTGAGCAGTTCTTC
abundance: many; d_gene: TRBD1; j_gene: TRBJ2-6; v_gene: TRBV19; CDR3aa: CASTSDRAGANVLTF; CDR3nt: TGTGCCAGTACCTCGGACAGGGCTGGGGCCAACGTCCTGACTTTC
abundance: NA; d_gene: NA; j_gene: TRBJ2-1; v_gene: TRBV28; CDR3aa: CASSSEYEQFF; CDR3nt: TGTGCCAGCAGTTCCGAATATGAGCAGTTCTTC
abundance: NA; d_gene: TRBD2; j_gene: TRBJ2-3; v_gene: TRBV19; CDR3aa: CASSKRERVDTQYF; CDR3nt: TGTGCCAGTAGTAAGCGGGAGAGGGTCGATACGCAGTATTTT
abundance: NA; d_gene: TRBD1; j_gene: TRBJ1-4; v_gene: TRBV18; CDR3aa: CASSRGGDEKLFF; CDR3nt: TGTGCCAGCTCCCGAGGGGGCGATGAAAAACTGTTTTTT
abundance: few; d_gene: TRBD2; j_gene: TRBJ2-7; v_gene: TRBV4-1; CDR3aa: CASSLSFSGIYEQYF; CDR3nt: TGCGCCAGCAGCCTTTCCTTTAGCGGGATCTACGAGCAGTACTTC
abundance: NA; d_gene: TRBD1; j_gene: TRBJ1-6; v_gene: TRBV29-1; CDR3aa: CSVEARTGPYFLHF; CDR3nt: TGCAGCGTTGAAGCTCGGACAGGCCCCTATTTCCTCCACTTT
abundance: NA; d_gene: NA; j_gene: TRBJ1-1; v_gene: TRBV30; CDR3aa: CAWKRVGTKNTEAFF; CDR3nt: TGTGCCTGGAAGAGGGTAGGGACTAAGAACACTGAAGCTTTCTTT
abundance: NA; d_gene: NA; j_gene: TRBJ1-2; v_gene: TRBV28; CDR3aa: CATEKEDYGYTF; CDR3nt: TGTGCCACCGAGAAGGAGGACTATGGCTACACCTTC
abundance: NA; d_gene: NA; j_gene: TRBJ2-7; v_gene: TRBV7-9; CDR3aa: CASSLAAISPYEQYF; CDR3nt: TGTGCCAGCAGCTTGGCGGCAATATCCCCCTACGAGCAGTACTTC
abundance: NA; d_gene: NA; j_gene: TRBJ2-7; v_gene: TRBV2; CDR3aa: CASSFRGELELTYEQYF; CDR3nt: TGTGCCAGCTCATTCCGTGGGGAACTCGAATTAACCTACGAGCAGTACTTC
abundance: NA; d_gene: TRBD2; j_gene: TRBJ2-5; v_gene: TRBV6-4; CDR3aa: CASSEQRGGQETQYF; CDR3nt: TGTGCCAGCAGTGAGCAGCGGGGGGGACAAGAGACCCAGTACTTC
abundance: NA; d_gene: NA; j_gene: TRBJ2-5; v_gene: TRBV10-3; CDR3aa: CAISESTVTMKETQYF; CDR3nt: TGTGCCATCAGTGAGTCGACGGTGACAATGAAAGAGACCCAGTACTTC
abundance: NA; d_gene: TRBD2; j_gene: TRBJ2-3; v_gene: TRBV5-1; CDR3aa: CASSPGVRGTTDTQYF; CDR3nt: TGCGCCAGCAGCCCCGGGGTGCGGGGGACCACAGATACGCAGTATTTT
abundance: few; d_gene: NA; j_gene: TRBJ1-1; v_gene: TRBV30; CDR3aa: CAWRIQGSTEAFF; CDR3nt: TGTGCCTGGCGGATCCAGGGGAGCACTGAAGCTTTCTTT
abundance: once; d_gene: NA; j_gene: TRBJ2-5; v_gene: TRBV30; CDR3aa: CAWSDPETQYF; CDR3nt: TGTGCCTGGAGTGACCCAGAGACCCAGTACTTC
abundance: few; d_gene: TRBD2; j_gene: TRBJ2-3; v_gene: TRBV11-3; CDR3aa: CASSPGGDADTQYF; CDR3nt: TGTGCCAGCAGTCCGGGGGGGGACGCAGATACGCAGTATTTT
abundance: NA; d_gene: TRBD1; j_gene: TRBJ1-6; v_gene: TRBV19; CDR3aa: CASSDRDRTPPLHF; CDR3nt: TGTGCCAGTAGTGACCGGGACAGGACCCCACCCCTCCACTTT
abundance: few; d_gene: NA; j_gene: TRBJ1-2; v_gene: TRBV9; CDR3aa: CASSVGRPAQGGYTF; CDR3nt: TGTGCCAGCAGCGTAGGTAGGCCCGCCCAGGGAGGCTACACCTTC
abundance: NA; d_gene: NA; j_gene: TRBJ1-2; v_gene: TRBV5-1; CDR3aa: CASSLRWPRNPEEWGGGGYTF; CDR3nt: TGCGCCAGCAGCTTGAGATGGCCACGCAACCCGGAGGAGTGGGGGGGAGGAGGCTACACCTTC
abundance: NA; d_gene: NA; j_gene: TRBJ1-2; v_gene: TRBV5-1; CDR3aa: CASSSGQHYGYTF; CDR3nt: TGCGCCAGCAGTTCCGGACAGCACTATGGCTACACCTTC
abundance: NA; d_gene: NA; j_gene: TRBJ1-2; v_gene: TRBV7-2; CDR3aa: CASSLSGGGVYGYTF; CDR3nt: TGTGCCAGCAGCTTAAGTGGGGGAGGGGTTTATGGCTACACCTTC
abundance: NA; d_gene: NA; j_gene: TRBJ1-3; v_gene: TRBV11-2; CDR3aa: CASSLGQGLSGNTIYF; CDR3nt: TGTGCCAGCAGCTTAGGTCAGGGGCTCTCCGGAAACACCATATATTTT
abundance: NA; d_gene: NA; j_gene: TRBJ2-1; v_gene: TRBV4-1; CDR3aa: CASSQGPEQFF; CDR3nt: TGCGCCAGCAGCCAAGGCCCTGAGCAGTTCTTC
abundance: NA; d_gene: NA; j_gene: TRBJ1-1; v_gene: TRBV6-5; CDR3aa: CASSYLRNTEAFF; CDR3nt: TGTGCCAGCAGTTACCTCAGGAACACTGAAGCTTTCTTT
abundance: once; d_gene: TRBD1; j_gene: TRBJ1-2; v_gene: TRBV2; CDR3aa: CASSEIIWDRGNYGYTF; CDR3nt: TGTGCCAGCAGTGAAATCATATGGGACAGGGGAAACTATGGCTACACCTTC
abundance: NA; d_gene: TRBD2; j_gene: TRBJ2-3; v_gene: TRBV9; CDR3aa: CASSLTSGGTDTQYF; CDR3nt: TGTGCCAGCAGCTTGACTAGCGGGGGGACAGATACGCAGTATTTT
abundance: once; d_gene: NA; j_gene: TRBJ1-2; v_gene: TRBV9; CDR3aa: CASSVDTTDTYGYTF; CDR3nt: TGTGCCAGCAGCGTAGACACCACAGACACCTATGGCTACACCTTC
abundance: NA; d_gene: TRBD1; j_gene: TRBJ1-1; v_gene: TRBV2; CDR3aa: CASSGQGGAGTEAFF; CDR3nt: TGTGCCAGCTCAGGACAGGGGGGTGCGGGGACTGAAGCTTTCTTT